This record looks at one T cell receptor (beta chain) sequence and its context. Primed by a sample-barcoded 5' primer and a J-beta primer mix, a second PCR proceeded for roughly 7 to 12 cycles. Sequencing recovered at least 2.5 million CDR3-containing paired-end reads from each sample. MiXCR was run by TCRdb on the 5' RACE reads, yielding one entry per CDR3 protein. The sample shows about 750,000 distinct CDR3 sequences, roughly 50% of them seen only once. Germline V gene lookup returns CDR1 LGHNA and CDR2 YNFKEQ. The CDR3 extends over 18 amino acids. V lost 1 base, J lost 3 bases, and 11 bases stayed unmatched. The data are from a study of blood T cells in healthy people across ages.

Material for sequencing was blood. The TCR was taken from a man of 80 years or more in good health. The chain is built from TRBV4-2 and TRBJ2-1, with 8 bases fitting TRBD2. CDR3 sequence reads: CASSQGTSNSGVYNEQFF. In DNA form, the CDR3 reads TGTGCCAGCAGCCAAGGGACTAGCAACTCCGGCGTCTACAATGAGCAGTTCTTC.